The present T cell receptor (beta chain) was sequenced within a study of PD-1 blockade in classical Hodgkin lymphoma. V was shortened by 5 bases and J by 3 bases, with 4 bases between the two germline ends. The germline gives CDR1 SNHLY, CDR2 FYNNEI. The CDR3 is 11 amino acids. All patients relapsed after autologous stem cell transplantation, and brentuximab vedotin exposure varied. Progressive disease, partial response or complete response was each patient's best response. The data were produced by immunoSEQ multiplex PCR, yet TCRdb's version contains in-frame clones alone and is incomplete. Counted here are about 40,000 clones, roughly 78% occurring once; the ten biggest clones make up around an eighth. Comments on this clone: Its antigen is not identified.

General study results and limits: Lower baseline TCR diversity marked trial partial responders and progressors. TCR diversity at baseline was reported to be reduced in newly diagnosed patients relative to healthy donors. While CD8+ TCR diversity did not rise significantly by C4D1, CD4+ TCR diversity did.

The sequences come from peripheral blood mononuclear cells (PBMCs), collected at baseline. The sequence was collected from a human donor with classical Hodgkin lymphoma. This chain uses TRBV2 with TRBJ2-5; D not resolved. The CDR3 protein is CASSSEETQYF. CDR3 DNA sequence: TGTGCCAGCAGTTCTGAAGAGACCCAGTACTTC. Filled out from reference TRBV2 and TRBJ2-5, the complete variable domain reads EPEVTQTPSHQVTQMGQEVILRCVPISNHLYFYWYRQILGQKVEFLVSFYNNEISEKSEIFDDQFSVERPDGSNFTLKIRSTKLEDSAMYFCASSSEETQYFGPGTRLLVL.